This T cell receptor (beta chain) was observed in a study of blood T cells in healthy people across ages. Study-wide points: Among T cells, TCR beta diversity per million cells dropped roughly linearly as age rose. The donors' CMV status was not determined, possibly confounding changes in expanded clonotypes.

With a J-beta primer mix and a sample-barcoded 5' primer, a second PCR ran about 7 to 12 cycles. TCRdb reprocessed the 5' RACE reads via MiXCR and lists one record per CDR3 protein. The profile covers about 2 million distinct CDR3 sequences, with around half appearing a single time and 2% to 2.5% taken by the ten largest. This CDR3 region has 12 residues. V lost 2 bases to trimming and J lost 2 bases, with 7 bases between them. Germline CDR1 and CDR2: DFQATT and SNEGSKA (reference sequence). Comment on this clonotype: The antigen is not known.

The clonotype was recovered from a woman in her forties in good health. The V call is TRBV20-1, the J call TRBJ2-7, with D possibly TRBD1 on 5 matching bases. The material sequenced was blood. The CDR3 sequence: CSARPDTYEQYF. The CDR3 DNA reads TGCAGTGCTAGACCGGACACCTACGAGCAGTACTTC.